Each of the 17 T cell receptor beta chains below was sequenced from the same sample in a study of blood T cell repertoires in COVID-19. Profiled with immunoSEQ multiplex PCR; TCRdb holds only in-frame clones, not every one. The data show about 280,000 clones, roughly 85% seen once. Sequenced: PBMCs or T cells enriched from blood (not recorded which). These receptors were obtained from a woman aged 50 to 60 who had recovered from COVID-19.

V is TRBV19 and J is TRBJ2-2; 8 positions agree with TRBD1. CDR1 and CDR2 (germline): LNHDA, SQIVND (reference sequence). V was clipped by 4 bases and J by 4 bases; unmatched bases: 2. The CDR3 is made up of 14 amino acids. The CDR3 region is CASSRQGATGELFF. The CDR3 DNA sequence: TGTGCCAGTAGTAGGCAGGGGGCCACCGGGGAGCTGTTTTTT. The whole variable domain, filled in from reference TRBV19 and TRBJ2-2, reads DGGITQSPKYLFRKEGQNVTLSCEQNLNHDAMYWYRQDPGQGLRLIYYSQIVNDFQKGDIAEGYSVSREKKESFPLTVTSAQKNPTAFYLCASSRQGATGELFFGEGSRLTVL.

The CDR3 protein is CASRDRQGTYNEQFF. The CDR3 DNA reads as TGTGCCAGCAGAGACAGACAGGGAACCTACAATGAGCAGTTCTTC. V and J are TRBV28 and TRBJ2-1, with 7 bases aligning to TRBD1. Per the germline V gene, CDR1 is MDHEN and CDR2 is SYDVKM. The V and J ends lost 6 bases and 2 bases, in that order; junction bases with no gene match: 7. The CDR3 spans 15 residues.

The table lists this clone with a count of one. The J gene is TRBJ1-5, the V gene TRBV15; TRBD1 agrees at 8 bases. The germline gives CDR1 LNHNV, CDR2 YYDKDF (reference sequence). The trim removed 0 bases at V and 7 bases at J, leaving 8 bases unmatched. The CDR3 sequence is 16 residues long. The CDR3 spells CATSRDPGRGQQPQHF. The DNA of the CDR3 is TGTGCCACCAGCAGAGATCCGGGCAGGGGGCAGCAGCCCCAGCATTTT. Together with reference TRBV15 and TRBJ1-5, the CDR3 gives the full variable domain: DAMVIQNPRYQVTQFGKPVTLSCSQTLNHNVMYWYQQKSSQAPKLLFHYYDKDFNNEADTPDNFQSRRPNTSFCFLDIRSPGLGDTAMYLCATSRDPGRGQQPQHFGDGTRLSIL.

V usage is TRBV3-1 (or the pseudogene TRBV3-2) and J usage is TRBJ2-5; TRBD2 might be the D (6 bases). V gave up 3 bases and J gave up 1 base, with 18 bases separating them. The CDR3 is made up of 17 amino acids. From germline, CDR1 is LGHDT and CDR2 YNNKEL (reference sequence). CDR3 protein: CASSQGYFGGGQETQYF. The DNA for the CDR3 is TGTGCCAGCAGCCAGGGGTATTTTGGGGGAGGCCAAGAGACCCAGTACTTC.

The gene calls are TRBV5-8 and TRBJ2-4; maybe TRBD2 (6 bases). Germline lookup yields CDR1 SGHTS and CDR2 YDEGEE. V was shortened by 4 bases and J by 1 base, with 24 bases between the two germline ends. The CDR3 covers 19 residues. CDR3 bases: TGTGCCAGCAGCCCGGACCTTACCGGGTCGGGGGTGGCCAAAAACATTCAGTACTTC. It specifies CASSPDLTGSGVAKNIQYF.

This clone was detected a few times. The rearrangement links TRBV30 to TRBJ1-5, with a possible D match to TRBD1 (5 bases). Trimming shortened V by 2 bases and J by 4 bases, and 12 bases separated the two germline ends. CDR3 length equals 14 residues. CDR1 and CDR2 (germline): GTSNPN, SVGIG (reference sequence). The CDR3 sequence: CAWSRRQGNQPQHF. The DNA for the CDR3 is TGTGCCTGGAGTAGGCGGCAGGGAAATCAGCCCCAGCATTTT. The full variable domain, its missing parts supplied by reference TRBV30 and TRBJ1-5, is SQTIHQWPATLVQPVGSPLSLECTVEGTSNPNLYWYRQAAGRGLQLLFYSVGIGQISSEVPQNLSASRPQDRQFILSSKKLLLSDSGFYLCAWSRRQGNQPQHFGDGTRLSIL.

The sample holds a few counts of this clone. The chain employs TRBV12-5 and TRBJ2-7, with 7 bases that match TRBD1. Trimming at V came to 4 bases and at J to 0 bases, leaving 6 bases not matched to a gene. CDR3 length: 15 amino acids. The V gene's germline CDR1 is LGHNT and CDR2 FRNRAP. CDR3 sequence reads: CASGSYRGSSYEQYF. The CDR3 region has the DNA TGTGCTAGTGGTTCCTACAGGGGAAGCTCCTACGAGCAGTACTTC.

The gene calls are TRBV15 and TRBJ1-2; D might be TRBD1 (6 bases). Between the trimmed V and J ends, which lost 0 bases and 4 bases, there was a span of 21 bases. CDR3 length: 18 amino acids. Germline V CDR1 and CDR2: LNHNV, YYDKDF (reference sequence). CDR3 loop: CATSRDLAGEGVGYGYTF. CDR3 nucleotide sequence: TGTGCCACCAGCAGAGATCTGGCAGGGGAGGGGGTAGGCTATGGCTACACCTTC.

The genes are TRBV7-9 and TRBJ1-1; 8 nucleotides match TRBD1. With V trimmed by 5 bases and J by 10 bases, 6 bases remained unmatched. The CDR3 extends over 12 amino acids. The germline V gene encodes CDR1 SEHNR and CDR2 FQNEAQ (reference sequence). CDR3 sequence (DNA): TGTGCCAGCAGCCAAGGACAGGGCCGAGCTTTCTTT. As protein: CASSQGQGRAFF. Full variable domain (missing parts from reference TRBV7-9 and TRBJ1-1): DTGVSQNPRHKITKRGQNVTFRCDPISEHNRLYWYRQTLGQGPEFLTYFQNEAQLEKSRLLSDRFSAERPKGSFSTLEIQRTEQGDSAMYLCASSQGQGRAFFGQGTRLTVV.

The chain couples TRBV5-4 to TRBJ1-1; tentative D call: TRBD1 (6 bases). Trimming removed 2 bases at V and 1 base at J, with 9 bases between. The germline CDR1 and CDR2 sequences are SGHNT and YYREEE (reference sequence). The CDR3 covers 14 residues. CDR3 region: CASSFTTGNTEAFF. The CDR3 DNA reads TGTGCCAGCAGCTTTACGACAGGGAACACTGAAGCTTTCTTT.

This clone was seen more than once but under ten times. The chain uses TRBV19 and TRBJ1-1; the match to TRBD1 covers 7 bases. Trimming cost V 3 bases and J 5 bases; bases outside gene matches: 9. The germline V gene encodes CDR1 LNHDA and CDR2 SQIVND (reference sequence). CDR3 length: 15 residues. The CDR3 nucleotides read TGTGCCAGTAGTATTGTAACAGGGGTCCGGACTGAAGCTTTCTTT. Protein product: CASSIVTGVRTEAFF.

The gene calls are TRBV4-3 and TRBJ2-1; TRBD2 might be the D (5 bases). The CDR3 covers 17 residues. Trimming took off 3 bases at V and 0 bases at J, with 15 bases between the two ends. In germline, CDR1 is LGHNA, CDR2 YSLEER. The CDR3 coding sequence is TGCGCCAGCAGCCACAGTCTGACGGGAAGCTCCTACAATGAGCAGTTCTTC. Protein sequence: CASSHSLTGSSYNEQFF.

The CDR3 DNA reads as TGTGCCAGCAGGGCCGGGAAGGATAGCAATCAGCCCCAGCATTTT. This sequence encodes CASRAGKDSNQPQHF. The chain links TRBV6-6 to TRBJ1-5; no firm D call. V lost 6 bases to trimming and J lost 0 bases, with 12 bases between them. This CDR3 has 15 residues. Germline assignment: CDR1 MNHNY and CDR2 SVGAGI (reference sequence).

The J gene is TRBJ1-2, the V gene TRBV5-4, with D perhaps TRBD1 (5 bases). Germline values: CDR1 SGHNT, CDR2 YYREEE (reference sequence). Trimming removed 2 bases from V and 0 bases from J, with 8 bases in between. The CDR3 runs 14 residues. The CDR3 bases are TGTGCCAGCAGCTTACGCAGGGCTAACTATGGCTACACCTTC. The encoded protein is CASSLRRANYGYTF.

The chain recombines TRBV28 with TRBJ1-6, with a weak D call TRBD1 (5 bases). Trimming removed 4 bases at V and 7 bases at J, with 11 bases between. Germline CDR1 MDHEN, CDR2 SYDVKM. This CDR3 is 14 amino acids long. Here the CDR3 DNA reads TGTGCCAGCAGTTCAGGGTTGATCAATTCACCCCTCCACTTT. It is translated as CASSSGLINSPLHF. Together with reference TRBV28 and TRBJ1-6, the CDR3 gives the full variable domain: DVKVTQSSRYLVKRTGEKVFLECVQDMDHENMFWYRQDPGLGLRLIYFSYDVKMKEKGDIPEGYSVSREKKERFSLILESASTNQTSMYLCASSSGLINSPLHFGNGTRLTVT.

CDR3 nucleotides: TGCGCCAGCAGCTTCGGGTCGACTAATGAAAAACTGTTTTTT. The encoded protein is CASSFGSTNEKLFF. This chain connects TRBV5-1 to TRBJ1-4, with D uncertain. This CDR3 comprises 14 residues. V lost 2 bases and J lost 2, with 7 bases in between. Germline loops: CDR1 SGHRS, CDR2 YFSETQ.

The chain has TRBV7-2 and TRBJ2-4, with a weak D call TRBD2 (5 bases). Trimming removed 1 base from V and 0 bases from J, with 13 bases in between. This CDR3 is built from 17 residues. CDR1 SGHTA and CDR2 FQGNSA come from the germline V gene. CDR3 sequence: CASSLVFRDLAKNIQYF. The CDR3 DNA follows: TGTGCCAGCAGCTTAGTTTTTCGGGATTTAGCCAAAAACATTCAGTACTTC.